This TCR beta chain came from a study of CD8+ T cells in alopecia areata. Study overall: Patients in the treated group were given tofacitinib by mouth, 5 to 10 mg twice a day.

Points on this clone: As yet, its antigen is unknown.

V was pared by 2 bases and J by 0 bases, with 7 bases between. Germline CDR1 reads GTSNPN; CDR2 reads SVGIG (reference sequence). This CDR3 region has 13 residues. Treatment in this sample: oral pan-JAK inhibitor, 5-10 mg twice daily. cDNA reverse transcribed from extracted RNA served as the sequencing template. The assay was immunoSEQ multiplex PCR, and TCRdb's table has in-frame clones only and misses some. Here the sample spans about 210,000 clones, about 57% being singletons. Findings and limits, study-wide: Numerous expanded lesional clones remained in scalp and blood during tofacitinib.

Specimen: CD4+ T cells sorted from blood, collected at week 4, from a patient treated with tofacitinib. The genes are TRBV30 and TRBJ1-2, with unresolved D. The origin of this receptor is a human donor with alopecia areata. In DNA, the CDR3 is TGTGCCTGGAGTCCGGGGACTAACTATGGCTACACCTTC. Its translation: CAWSPGTNYGYTF.